This passage covers 27 T cell receptor beta chains from one sample sequenced in a study of persistence of HIV-infected CD4 T cells. The antigens for these receptors are not known. Cells were stimulated with CMV-infected fibroblast lysates at about 9.4 ug/mL. Sorted nonresponding memory CD4+ T cells were CD40L-negative, CD69-negative, CD45RO-high. The libraries were made with immunoSEQ version 4 in survey mode. Some clones are missing from TCRdb's copy, which holds only in-frame ones; the method was immunoSEQ multiplex PCR. The table has under 40,000 clones, about 80% seen once. The sample here was CD4+ T cells sorted from PBMCs after roughly 18-hour stimulation, taken from a patient who received antiretroviral therapy. The receptors derive from an adult woman with HIV who was CMV-seropositive.

This chain joins TRBV19 and TRBJ1-5; TRBD1 is a possible D gene (5 bases). The CDR3 spans 14 residues. V gave up 4 bases and J gave up 6 bases, with 13 bases separating them. Germline lookup yields CDR1 LNHDA and CDR2 SQIVND (reference sequence). CDR3 nucleotide sequence: TGTGCCAGTAGTAGTGGGGGGGTATCTCAGCCCCAGCATTTT. Amino acid sequence: CASSSGGVSQPQHF.

The CDR3 here is CASSVGDRAGIYEQYF. CDR3 nucleotide sequence: TGTGCCAGCAGCGTGGGGGACAGGGCGGGGATCTACGAGCAGTACTTC. The rearrangement joins TRBV9 to TRBJ2-7; TRBD1 matches 9 bases. J was trimmed by 3 bases and V by 2 bases; bases with no gene match: 9. The germline V gene encodes CDR1 SGDLS and CDR2 YYNGEE. The CDR3 extends over 16 amino acids.

This CDR3 is CASSVKGQGDYNEQFF. CDR3 DNA sequence: TGTGCCAGCAGCGTAAAAGGACAGGGTGACTACAATGAGCAGTTCTTC. The chain joins TRBV9 to TRBJ2-1, with 8 bases lining up with TRBD1. The CDR3 is made up of 16 amino acids. V gave up 1 base and J gave up 3 bases; unmatched junction bases: 6. CDR1 is SGDLS and CDR2 is YYNGEE in the germline V gene.

This clone has a single count. The chain has TRBV5-8 and TRBJ2-5; 7 positions agree with TRBD2. The CDR3 length is 16 residues. Per the germline V gene, CDR1 is SGHTS and CDR2 is YDEGEE. J lost 2 bases, V lost 1 base, and 8 bases had no gene match. CDR3 sequence: CASSLIGSGEQETQYF. CDR3 in DNA: TGTGCCAGCAGCTTGATTGGAAGCGGGGAACAAGAGACCCAGTACTTC.

V gene TRBV6-5 combines with J gene TRBJ2-3; D call uncertain. CDR3 size: 15 residues. Per the germline V gene, CDR1 is MNHEY and CDR2 is SVGAGI. V gave up 0 bases and J gave up 2 bases, with 9 bases separating them. CDR3 nucleotide sequence: TGTGCCAGCAGTTACTCGATGCCATCCACAGATACGCAGTATTTT. Translation: CASSYSMPSTDTQYF.

Remarks on this clone: The same CDR3 arises from other DNA sequences in this sample as well. This chain links TRBV20-1 with TRBJ1-2, with D hard to call. Germline V gene lookup returns CDR1 DFQATT and CDR2 SNEGSKA (reference sequence). Trimming left V 3 bases short and J 4 bases short, with 3 bases between. The CDR3 sequence is 10 residues long. CDR3 amino acids: CSASGYGYTF. DNA of the CDR3: TGCAGTGCTAGCGGCTATGGCTACACCTTC.

The chain links TRBV19 to TRBJ2-1, with TRBD2 identical over 11 bases. The length of the CDR3 is 15 residues. Germline V gives CDR1 LNHDA, CDR2 SQIVND (reference sequence). Germline trimming cut 7 bases from V and 4 bases from J; bases unmatched to any gene: 6. The CDR3 coding sequence is TGTGCCAGTAAGGGGGGGACTAGCGGTTACAATGAGCAGTTCTTC. Protein product: CASKGGTSGYNEQFF.

This clone was observed a few times. The chain joins TRBV18 to TRBJ1-2, with 9 positions matching TRBD1. Unmatched junction bases numbered 13, after V lost 4 bases and J lost 7 bases. Germline V gene sequence: CDR1 KGHSH, CDR2 LQKENI. The CDR3 is 16 amino acids. The CDR3 nucleotides are TGTGCCAGCTCACGGATCTCATCGACAGGGGGTAGTGGCTACACCTTC. Its protein product is CASSRISSTGGSGYTF.

The V and J genes are TRBV7-2 and TRBJ1-2; 8 bases fit TRBD1. With 3 bases clipped from V and 5 bases from J, the junction kept 17 bases outside the gene matches. This CDR3 has 18 amino acids. The germline CDR1 and CDR2 sequences are SGHTA and FQGNSA. This chain's CDR3 is CASSFTPQTGGVGYGYTF. The CDR3 DNA reads as TGTGCCAGCAGCTTCACCCCCCAAACAGGGGGAGTTGGGTATGGCTACACCTTC.

V gene TRBV19 combines with J gene TRBJ1-1; no clear D gene. This CDR3 comprises 15 residues. CDR1 and CDR2 from the germline V gene are LNHDA and SQIVND (reference sequence). Trimming took off 7 bases at V and 4 bases at J, with 19 bases between the two ends. In nucleotides, the CDR3 is TGTGCCAGTATCCGGCAACTTAGTTTGCGCACTGAAGCTTTCTTT. Translated: CASIRQLSLRTEAFF.

J is TRBJ2-1 and V is TRBV18; 9 nucleotides line up with TRBD1. With V trimmed by 6 bases and J by 8 bases, 8 bases remained unmatched. Germline V lookup: CDR1 KGHSH, CDR2 LQKENI. The CDR3 spans 14 residues. CDR3 in amino acids: CASSTGQGYHEQFF. CDR3 nucleotides: TGTGCCAGCTCTACGGGACAGGGTTACCATGAGCAGTTCTTC.

This chain uses TRBV29-1 with TRBJ1-1; 9 bases line up with TRBD1. CDR1 is SQVTM, CDR2 ANQGSEA, per germline. Trimming cost V 6 bases and J 1 base; bases outside gene matches: 9. This CDR3 has 15 amino acids. Written as DNA, the CDR3 is TGCAGCGTCCGTCCCGGGACAGGGTGGAACACTGAAGCTTTCTTT. This sequence encodes CSVRPGTGWNTEAFF.

J is TRBJ2-5 and V is TRBV7-2; 14 nucleotides line up with TRBD2. CDR3 length: 18 residues. Germline V CDR1 and CDR2: SGHTA, FQGNSA. The trim removed 5 bases at V and 4 bases at J, leaving 12 bases unmatched. CDR3 protein: CASSGGTSGGPKRETQYF. DNA of the CDR3: TGTGCCAGCAGCGGCGGGACTAGCGGGGGCCCGAAGAGAGAGACCCAGTACTTC.

The gene calls are TRBV19 and TRBJ2-6; weak D call: TRBD1 (6 bases). V shed 7 bases and J shed 1 base, with 14 bases lying between them. The CDR3 runs 16 residues. Looked up from germline, CDR1 is LNHDA and CDR2 is SQIVND (reference sequence). CDR3 bases: TGTGCCAGTACCCCGGACAGCTTATCTGGGGCCAACGTCCTGACTTTC. This encodes CASTPDSLSGANVLTF.

The CDR3 sequence is CASSLRQENTEAFF. The CDR3 coding sequence is TGTGCCAGCTCATTGCGACAGGAGAACACTGAAGCTTTCTTT. The chain has TRBV18 and TRBJ1-1; tentatively, D is TRBD1 (6 bases). The V end lost 5 bases, the J end lost 1 base, and 11 bases lay between the germline ends. The germline V gene has CDR1 KGHSH and CDR2 LQKENI. This CDR3 has 14 residues.

The chain recombines TRBV25-1 with TRBJ2-7; D possibly uses TRBD1 or TRBD2 (6 bases each). The CDR3 spans 13 residues. Germline assignment: CDR1 MGHDK and CDR2 SYGVNS. Trimming took off 7 bases at V and 4 bases at J, with 14 bases between the two ends. In nucleotides, the CDR3 is TGTGCCAGCAAAAGGGGGGCTGAATACGAGCAGTACTTC. It yields the protein CASKRGAEYEQYF.

The sample holds a few counts of this clone. The CDR3 nucleotides read TGCGCCAGCAGCTTGAGGCAGGGGGCGAGGGGTACTGAAGCTTTCTTT. Amino acid sequence: CASSLRQGARGTEAFF. The chain links TRBV5-1 to TRBJ1-1, with TRBD1 identical over 8 bases. From germline, CDR1 is SGHRS and CDR2 YFSETQ. The CDR3 runs to 16 residues. The J segment lost 5 bases and the V segment lost 1 base, leaving 10 bases of the junction unmatched.

V usage is TRBV10-3 and J usage is TRBJ1-6; D is unresolved. The ends were cut back, 9 bases at V and 7 bases at J, with 13 bases in the middle. Looked up from germline, CDR1 is ENHRY and CDR2 is SYGVKD. The length of the CDR3 is 13 residues. The CDR3 region is CAIMGIGNSPLHF. The DNA for the CDR3 is TGTGCCATAATGGGGATCGGAAATTCACCCCTCCACTTT.

This clone was seen just once. The V call is TRBV24-1, the J call TRBJ1-5, with D tentatively TRBD1 (6 bases). Per the germline V gene, CDR1 is KGHDR and CDR2 is SFDVKD. The CDR3 is 16 amino acids. V was shortened by 4 bases and J by 4 bases, with 16 bases between the two germline ends. Here the CDR3 DNA reads TGTGCCACCAGTGACGCTAAACAGGGCAAGAATCAGCCCCAGCATTTT. Translating gives CATSDAKQGKNQPQHF.

The rearrangement links TRBV29-1 to TRBJ2-1; D possibly matches TRBD1 or TRBD2 (5 bases each). Trimming removed 1 base at V and 14 bases at J, with 18 bases between. CDR3 size: 13 residues. Germline values: CDR1 SQVTM, CDR2 ANQGSEA. The CDR3 DNA reads TGCAGCGTTGAAGGTCGGGGCCAGGGAGTGAAGTTCTTC. Amino acids: CSVEGRGQGVKFF.

CDR3 sequence (DNA): TGTGCCAGCAGCCAACCCGGGGTACAGGGTCGGAACTATGGCTACACCTTC. It codes for CASSQPGVQGRNYGYTF. V gene TRBV14 combines with J gene TRBJ1-2, with TRBD1 as a possible D gene (6 bases). There are 17 residues in the CDR3. The germline V gene has CDR1 SGHDN and CDR2 FVKESK. Trimming took off 2 bases at V and 2 bases at J, with 18 bases between the two ends.

The CDR3 DNA reads TGTGCCAGCAATTCCGGAGGGGACAGGGGCGGGCAGACGCAGTATTTT. It codes for CASNSGGDRGGQTQYF. The chain joins TRBV9 to TRBJ2-3, with 10 bases fitting TRBD1. The V gene's germline CDR1 is SGDLS and CDR2 YYNGEE. The CDR3 has 16 amino acids. Losses at the gene ends were 6 bases for V and 9 bases for J; bases not matched to a gene: 16.

The chain is built from TRBV3-1 (or the pseudogene TRBV3-2) and TRBJ2-2; 10 bases match TRBD1. Germline-derived CDR1 and CDR2 are LGHDT and YNNKEL (reference sequence). The trim removed 8 bases at V and 7 bases at J, leaving 4 bases unmatched. The CDR3 extends over 13 amino acids. CDR3 sequence: CASDRGRSGELFF. The CDR3 DNA reads as TGTGCCAGCGACAGGGGGCGTAGCGGGGAGCTGTTTTTT.

J is TRBJ1-2 and V is TRBV7-2; the D is unclear. V gave up 5 bases and J gave up 8 bases, with 21 bases separating them. The CDR3 runs 15 residues. CDR1 and CDR2 from the germline V gene are SGHTA and FQGNSA. CDR3 protein: CASSPRRLGSRGYTF. The CDR3 region has the DNA TGTGCCAGCAGCCCCCGCAGATTGGGAAGTCGGGGCTACACCTTC.

The V gene is TRBV29-1, the J gene TRBJ2-1; 8 nucleotides line up with TRBD2. The V and J ends lost 4 bases and 2 bases, in that order; junction bases with no gene match: 4. The CDR3 spans 14 residues. Germline CDR1 SQVTM, CDR2 ANQGSEA. CDR3 nucleotides: TGCAGCGTTGGGGGCGGGAGGCCCTACAATGAGCAGTTCTTC. It specifies CSVGGGRPYNEQFF.

The chain is built from TRBV29-1 and TRBJ2-3, with TRBD2 matching 7 bases. The CDR3 covers 18 residues. From germline, CDR1 is SQVTM and CDR2 ANQGSEA. V dropped 2 bases and J dropped 5; count of bases not matched to a gene: 19. CDR3 bases: TGCAGCGTTGAACCGTCTTCCCCCGTGGCGGGAGCTGGAGATACGCAGTATTTT. Its translation: CSVEPSSPVAGAGDTQYF.

The chain combines TRBV5-4 with TRBJ1-2, with D maybe TRBD1 (5 bases). The CDR3 extends over 14 amino acids. Germline V gene lookup returns CDR1 SGHNT and CDR2 YYREEE (reference sequence). V was shortened by 0 bases and J by 1 base, with 7 bases between the two germline ends. CDR3 in amino acids: CASSLAGNNYGYTF. Here the CDR3 DNA reads TGTGCCAGCAGCTTGGCAGGGAATAACTATGGCTACACCTTC.